This TCR beta chain appears in the sequencing data of a study of blood T cell repertoires in COVID-19. This clone appeared once. Trimming cost V 2 bases and J 2 bases, with 9 bases left between them. This CDR3 has 14 amino acids. Germline V lookup: CDR1 MNHEY, CDR2 SVGAGI. The assay was immunoSEQ multiplex PCR, and TCRdb's table has in-frame clones only and misses some. The sample has 200,000 to 250,000 clones; 82% are singletons. This sequence was found in a woman aged 60 to 75 who had recovered from COVID-19. Source material: PBMCs or T cells enriched from blood (not recorded which). The V and J genes are TRBV6-5 and TRBJ1-1; TRBD1 is a possible D gene (6 bases). This chain's CDR3 is CASSYEQGNTEAFF. CDR3 nucleotide sequence: TGTGCCAGCAGTTACGAACAGGGTAACACTGAAGCTTTCTTT.